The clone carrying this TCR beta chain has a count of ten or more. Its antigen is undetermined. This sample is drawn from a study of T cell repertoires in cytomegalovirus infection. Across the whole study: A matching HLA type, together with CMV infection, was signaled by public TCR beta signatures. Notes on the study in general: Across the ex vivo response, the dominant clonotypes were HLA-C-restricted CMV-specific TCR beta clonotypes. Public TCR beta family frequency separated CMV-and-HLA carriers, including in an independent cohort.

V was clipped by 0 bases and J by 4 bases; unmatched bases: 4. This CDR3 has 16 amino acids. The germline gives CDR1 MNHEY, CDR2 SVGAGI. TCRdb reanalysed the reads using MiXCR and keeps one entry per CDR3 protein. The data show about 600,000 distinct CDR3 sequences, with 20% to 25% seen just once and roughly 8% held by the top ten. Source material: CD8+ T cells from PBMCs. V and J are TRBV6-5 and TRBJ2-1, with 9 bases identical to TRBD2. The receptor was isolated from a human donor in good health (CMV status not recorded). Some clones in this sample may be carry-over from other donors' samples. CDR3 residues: CASSYSVAGAYNEQFF. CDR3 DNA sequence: TGTGCCAGCAGTTACTCTGTAGCGGGGGCTTACAATGAGCAGTTCTTC.